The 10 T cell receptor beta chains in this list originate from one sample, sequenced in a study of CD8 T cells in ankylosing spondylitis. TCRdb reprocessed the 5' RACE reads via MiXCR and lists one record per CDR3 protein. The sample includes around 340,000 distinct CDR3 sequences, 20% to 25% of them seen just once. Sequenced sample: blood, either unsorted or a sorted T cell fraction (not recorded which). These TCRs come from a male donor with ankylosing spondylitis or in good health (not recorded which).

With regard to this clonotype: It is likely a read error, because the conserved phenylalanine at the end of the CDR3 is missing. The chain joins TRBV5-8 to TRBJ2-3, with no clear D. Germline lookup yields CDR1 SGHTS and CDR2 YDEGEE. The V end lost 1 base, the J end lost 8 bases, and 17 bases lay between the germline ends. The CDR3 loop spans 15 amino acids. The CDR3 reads CASSLIISTVGTQYL. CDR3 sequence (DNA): TGTGCCAGCAGCTTGATAATAAGCACTGTGGGTACGCAGTATCTT.

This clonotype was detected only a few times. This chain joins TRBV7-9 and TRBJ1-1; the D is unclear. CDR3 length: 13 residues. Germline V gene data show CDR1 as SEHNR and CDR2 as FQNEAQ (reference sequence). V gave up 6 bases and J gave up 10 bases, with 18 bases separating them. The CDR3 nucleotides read TGTGCCAGCAGGTTCGGACCAATCGGGGTAGCTTTCTTT. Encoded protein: CASRFGPIGVAFF.

The CDR3 DNA reads as TGTGCCATCAGGGAATCTGGAAACACCATATATTTT. This sequence encodes CAIRESGNTIYF. This chain connects TRBV10-3 to TRBJ1-3; D is unresolved. V lost 6 bases to trimming and J lost 1 base, with 4 bases between them. The CDR3 length is 12 residues. Germline lookup yields CDR1 ENHRY and CDR2 SYGVKD.

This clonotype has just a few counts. CDR3 nucleotide sequence: TGTGCCAGCAGCTCCCGCCCGGGTGAGCAGTTCTTC. This encodes CASSSRPGEQFF. J is TRBJ2-1 and V is TRBV14; D not resolved. The CDR3 runs 12 residues. Trimming stripped 5 bases from V and 9 bases from J, with 11 bases between. Germline assignment: CDR1 SGHDN and CDR2 FVKESK.

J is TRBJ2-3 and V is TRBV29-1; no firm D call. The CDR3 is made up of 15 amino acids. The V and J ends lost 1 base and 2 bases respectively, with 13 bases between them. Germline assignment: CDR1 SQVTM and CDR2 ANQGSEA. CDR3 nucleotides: TGCAGCGTTGAAGGACTCCCCCGATACACAGATACGCAGTATTTT. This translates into CSVEGLPRYTDTQYF.

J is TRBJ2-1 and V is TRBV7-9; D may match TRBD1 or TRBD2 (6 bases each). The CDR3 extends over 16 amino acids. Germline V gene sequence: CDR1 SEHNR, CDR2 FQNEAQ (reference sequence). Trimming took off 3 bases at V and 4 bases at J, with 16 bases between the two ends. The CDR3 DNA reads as TGTGCCAGCAGCTTCGCTGGCGGGACATTTTACAATGAGCAGTTCTTC. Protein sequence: CASSFAGGTFYNEQFF.

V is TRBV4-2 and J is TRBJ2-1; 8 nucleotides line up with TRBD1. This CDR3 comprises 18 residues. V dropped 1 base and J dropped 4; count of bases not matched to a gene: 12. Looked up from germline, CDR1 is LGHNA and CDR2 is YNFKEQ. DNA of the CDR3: TGTGCCAGCAGCCAAGCAGCAGTAGACAGGGGATTTTACAATGAGCAGTTCTTC. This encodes CASSQAAVDRGFYNEQFF.

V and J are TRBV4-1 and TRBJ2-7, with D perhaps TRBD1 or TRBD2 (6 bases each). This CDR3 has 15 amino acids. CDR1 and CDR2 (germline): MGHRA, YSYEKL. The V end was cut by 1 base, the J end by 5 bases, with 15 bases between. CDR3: CASSQVYLGGDEQYF. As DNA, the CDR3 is TGCGCCAGCAGCCAAGTATATTTGGGGGGCGACGAGCAGTACTTC.

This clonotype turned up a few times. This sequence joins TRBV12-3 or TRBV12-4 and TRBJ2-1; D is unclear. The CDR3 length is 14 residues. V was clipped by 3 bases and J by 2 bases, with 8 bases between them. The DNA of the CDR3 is TGTGCCAGCAGTTTCCTCGCTACCTACAATGAGCAGTTCTTC. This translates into CASSFLATYNEQFF.

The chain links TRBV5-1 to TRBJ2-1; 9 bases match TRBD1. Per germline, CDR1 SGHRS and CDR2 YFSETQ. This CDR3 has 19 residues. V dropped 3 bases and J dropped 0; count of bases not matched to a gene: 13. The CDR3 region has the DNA TGCGCCAGCAGCTGGGGGACAGGGCGTCTCAGGAGCTCCTACAATGAGCAGTTCTTC. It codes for CASSWGTGRLRSSYNEQFF.